Following are 23 T cell receptor beta chains from one sample sequenced in a study of T cell responses to AZD1222 COVID-19 vaccine. TCRdb's table, derived via immunoSEQ multiplex PCR, lists solely in-frame clones and lacks some. Among about 180,000 clones listed, about 90% were seen once. The input for sequencing was peripheral blood, taken on day 0 of AZD1222 vaccination. The source is an adult in good health.

The V and J genes are TRBV6-5 and TRBJ1-1; the D gene is possibly TRBD1 (5 bases). V lost 4 bases to trimming and J lost 1 base, with 16 bases between them. The CDR3 loop spans 16 amino acids. The germline V gene encodes CDR1 MNHEY and CDR2 SVGAGI. CDR3 sequence reads: CASSSIILDRNTEAFF. The CDR3 DNA sequence: TGTGCCAGCAGTTCGATAATACTAGACAGGAACACTGAAGCTTTCTTT.

This clone turned up a few times. The rearrangement joins TRBV6-5 to TRBJ1-5; 7 bases match TRBD1. The V gene end was trimmed by 2 bases and the J gene end by 5 bases; junction bases not matched to a gene: 0. The length of the CDR3 is 13 residues. Per germline, CDR1 MNHEY and CDR2 SVGAGI. CDR3 amino acids: CASSYTGDQPQHF. CDR3 DNA sequence: TGTGCCAGCAGTTACACAGGGGATCAGCCCCAGCATTTT.

This clone was detected a few times. This sequence joins TRBV27 and TRBJ2-7; tentative D call: TRBD1 (5 bases). Trimming stripped 8 bases from V and 3 bases from J, with 11 bases between. Germline CDR1 reads MNHEY; CDR2 reads SMNVEV (reference sequence). This CDR3 is built from 12 residues. This CDR3 is CASGPGYYEQYF. The DNA of the CDR3 is TGTGCCAGCGGTCCAGGGTACTACGAGCAGTACTTC.

The genes are TRBV12-3 or TRBV12-4 and TRBJ1-1; 7 nucleotides agree with TRBD1. The V and J ends lost 6 bases and 5 bases, in that order; junction bases with no gene match: 6. The CDR3 sequence is 13 residues long. CDR3 loop: CASRRQGLTEAFF. The CDR3 nucleotides read TGTGCCAGCAGAAGACAGGGCCTTACTGAAGCTTTCTTT.

The chain joins TRBV5-4 to TRBJ2-3; 12 bases map to TRBD2. CDR1 and CDR2 from the germline V gene are SGHNT and YYREEE (reference sequence). CDR3 length equals 17 residues. Unmatched junction bases numbered 10, after V lost 2 bases and J lost 6 bases. CDR3 residues: CASSFWLAGGVRDTQYF. CDR3 DNA sequence: TGTGCCAGCAGCTTTTGGCTAGCGGGAGGGGTTAGGGATACGCAGTATTTT.

In its sample, this clone was seen once. The chain couples TRBV27 to TRBJ1-2, with 11 bases identical to TRBD1. Germline V gene data show CDR1 as MNHEY and CDR2 as SMNVEV (reference sequence). There are 16 residues in the CDR3. Trimming took 0 bases from V and 4 from J; bases not matched to a gene: 4. The CDR3 DNA reads TGTGCCAGCAGTTTATCCGGGACAGGGGGGGCCTATGGCTACACCTTC. As protein: CASSLSGTGGAYGYTF.

This chain links TRBV19 with TRBJ2-1, with 8 bases lining up with TRBD1. V was clipped by 5 bases and J by 0 bases; unmatched bases: 6. CDR1 is LNHDA and CDR2 is SQIVND in the germline V gene (reference sequence). CDR3 length: 16 residues. The CDR3 reads CASSARTGSSYNEQFF. DNA for the CDR3: TGTGCCAGTAGTGCCCGGACAGGGTCCTCCTACAATGAGCAGTTCTTC. Together with reference TRBV19 and TRBJ2-1, the CDR3 gives the full variable domain: DGGITQSPKYLFRKEGQNVTLSCEQNLNHDAMYWYRQDPGQGLRLIYYSQIVNDFQKGDIAEGYSVSREKKESFPLTVTSAQKNPTAFYLCASSARTGSSYNEQFFGPGTRLTVL.

The rearrangement links TRBV5-1 to TRBJ1-1, with D uncertain. The V and J ends lost 3 bases and 4 bases respectively, with 13 bases between them. CDR1 is SGHRS and CDR2 is YFSETQ in the germline V gene. This CDR3 has 14 residues. CDR3 nucleotide sequence: TGCGCCAGCAGCTCGGAGGGTTTGGGCACTGAAGCTTTCTTT. This encodes CASSSEGLGTEAFF.

The chain uses TRBV19 and TRBJ1-2; a weak D match, TRBD1 (6 bases). Trimming left V 5 bases short and J 4 bases short, with 20 bases between. Germline assignment: CDR1 LNHDA and CDR2 SQIVND (reference sequence). The CDR3 length is 16 residues. CDR3 amino acids: CASSSTGPSLVYGYTF. DNA of the CDR3: TGTGCCAGTAGTTCAACAGGGCCCTCCTTGGTCTATGGCTACACCTTC. The entire variable domain, with the rest obtained from reference TRBV19 and TRBJ1-2, is as follows: DGGITQSPKYLFRKEGQNVTLSCEQNLNHDAMYWYRQDPGQGLRLIYYSQIVNDFQKGDIAEGYSVSREKKESFPLTVTSAQKNPTAFYLCASSSTGPSLVYGYTFGSGTRLTVV.

The rearrangement uses TRBV9 and TRBJ2-3; 15 nucleotides align to TRBD2. Germline V gene sequence: CDR1 SGDLS, CDR2 YYNGEE. The CDR3 is 18 residues long. The V segment lost 4 bases and the J segment 0 bases; nucleotides outside the gene matches: 6. The chain's CDR3 is CASSSGLAGGTSTDTQYF. The CDR3 nucleotides read TGTGCCAGCAGCTCGGGACTAGCGGGGGGTACTAGCACAGATACGCAGTATTTT. The full variable domain, with the rest looked up from reference TRBV9 and TRBJ2-3, is DSGVTQTPKHLITATGQRVTLRCSPRSGDLSVYWYQQSLDQGLQFLIQYYNGEERAKGNILERFSAQQFPDLHSELNLSSLELGDSALYFCASSSGLAGGTSTDTQYFGPGTRLTVL.

For this clone: This sample also contains other DNA sequences that code for the same CDR3. The chain couples TRBV28 to TRBJ1-2; TRBD1 aligns across 8 bases. The CDR3 length is 14 residues. Germline V gene sequence: CDR1 MDHEN, CDR2 SYDVKM. The trim removed 3 bases at V and 0 bases at J, leaving 0 bases unmatched. CDR3: CASSLGQANYGYTF. CDR3 in DNA: TGTGCCAGCAGTTTGGGACAGGCTAACTATGGCTACACCTTC.

This chain connects TRBV7-2 to TRBJ2-3; maybe TRBD2 (5 bases). This CDR3 comprises 16 residues. Germline assignment: CDR1 SGHTA and CDR2 FQGNSA. The ends were cut back, 4 bases at V and 2 bases at J, with 16 bases in the middle. CDR3 protein: CASSSLLADPTDTQYF. As DNA, the CDR3 is TGTGCCAGCAGCTCTCTCCTAGCAGACCCCACAGATACGCAGTATTTT.

This sequence joins TRBV5-1 and TRBJ2-2, with 7 bases aligning to TRBD1. V trimming: 6 bases; J trimming: 2 bases; junction bases outside the gene matches: 10. Germline V CDR1 and CDR2: SGHRS, YFSETQ. CDR3 length: 16 amino acids. CDR3 sequence: CASTPPGQLNTGELFF. For the CDR3, the DNA is TGCGCCAGCACCCCCCCGGGACAGCTTAACACCGGGGAGCTGTTTTTT.

The chain combines TRBV10-3 with TRBJ1-6, with no clear D. CDR1 and CDR2 from the germline V gene are ENHRY and SYGVKD. V was clipped by 5 bases and J by 4 bases, with 12 bases between them. CDR3 length: 15 amino acids. The CDR3 here is CAISNKDGYNSPLHF. The CDR3 DNA follows: TGTGCCATCAGTAACAAAGACGGGTATAATTCACCCCTCCACTTT.

This rearrangement joins TRBV20-1 to TRBJ1-5; weak D call: TRBD1 (5 bases). The germline gives CDR1 DFQATT, CDR2 SNEGSKA (reference sequence). Trimming pared 3 bases from V and 10 bases from J, leaving 10 bases between. CDR3 length: 11 residues. As DNA, the CDR3 is TGCAGTGCTAGTTTTCAGGGACCCCAGCATTTT. Amino acid sequence: CSASFQGPQHF.

This chain links TRBV7-8 with TRBJ2-7, with D perhaps matching TRBD1 (5 bases). V gave up 3 bases and J gave up 2 bases, with 11 bases separating them. The germline V gene encodes CDR1 SGHVS and CDR2 FQNEAQ. The CDR3 consists of 14 residues. The CDR3 sequence is CASSFQGTTYEQYF. The CDR3 DNA sequence: TGTGCCAGCAGCTTCCAGGGCACAACCTACGAGCAGTACTTC. Using reference TRBV7-8 and TRBJ2-7 for the parts outside the CDR3, the full variable domain is GAGVSQSPRYKVAKRGQDVALRCDPISGHVSLFWYQQALGQGPEFLTYFQNEAQLDKSGLPSDRFFAERPEGSVSTLKIQRTQQEDSAVYLCASSFQGTTYEQYFGPGTRLTVT.

The genes are TRBV20-1 and TRBJ1-1; 7 bases fit TRBD1. The length of the CDR3 is 14 residues. Losses at the gene ends were 3 bases for V and 4 bases for J; bases not matched to a gene: 8. The germline gives CDR1 DFQATT, CDR2 SNEGSKA (reference sequence). The CDR3 loop is CSASKPTGSTEAFF. The CDR3 DNA reads as TGCAGTGCTAGTAAACCGACAGGGAGCACTGAAGCTTTCTTT.

This clone was counted between two and nine times. The chain uses TRBV7-2 and TRBJ1-1; D is ambiguous. V lost 4 bases and J 1 base, leaving 7 bases between the germline ends. The CDR3 length is 13 residues. In germline, CDR1 is SGHTA, CDR2 FQGNSA. CDR3 protein: CASSSYRNTEAFF. The CDR3 DNA sequence: TGTGCCAGCAGCTCATACAGGAACACTGAAGCTTTCTTT.

Here the CDR3 reads CASSWGLEKLFF. The CDR3 DNA reads as TGTGCCAGCAGTTGGGGGTTAGAAAAACTGTTTTTT. The chain carries TRBV7-9 and TRBJ1-4; possibly TRBD1 for D (5 bases). The germline CDR1 and CDR2 sequences are SEHNR and FQNEAQ (reference sequence). CDR3 length: 12 residues. V lost 6 bases, J lost 8 bases, and 10 bases lay in between.

V gene TRBV6-5 combines with J gene TRBJ2-2; 9 positions match TRBD1. J was trimmed by 6 bases and V by 0 bases; bases with no gene match: 2. CDR1 MNHEY and CDR2 SVGAGI come from the germline V gene. This CDR3 has 15 amino acids. CDR3 residues: CASSYSGTGPGELFF. The DNA for the CDR3 is TGTGCCAGCAGTTACTCTGGGACAGGGCCCGGGGAGCTGTTTTTT.

The chain carries TRBV9 and TRBJ2-1; 10 bases line up with TRBD2. The CDR3 is 14 residues long. V dropped 3 bases and J dropped 10; count of bases not matched to a gene: 7. CDR1 is SGDLS and CDR2 is YYNGEE in the germline V gene. CDR3 nucleotides: TGTGCCAGCAGCGCTAGCGGGGGTGCGATAGAGCAGTTCTTC. Its translation is CASSASGGAIEQFF.

The chain is built from TRBV11-2 and TRBJ2-3; 7 bases align to TRBD1. CDR1 and CDR2 from the germline V gene are SGHAT and FQNNGV. The V segment lost 5 bases and the J segment 2 bases; nucleotides outside the gene matches: 7. The CDR3 is made up of 15 amino acids. The CDR3, as DNA: TGTGCCAGCAGCCGACAGGGTCGAGACACAGATACGCAGTATTTT. Amino acids: CASSRQGRDTDTQYF.

V is TRBV28 and J is TRBJ1-1; D ambiguous. Trimming stripped 7 bases from V and 5 bases from J, with 11 bases between. Germline CDR1 is MDHEN and CDR2 is SYDVKM. The CDR3 length is 12 residues. In DNA, the CDR3 is TGTGCCAGCACCGCAAGCTGGACTGAAGCTTTCTTT. It is translated as CASTASWTEAFF.